This T cell receptor beta chain derives from a study of CXCR3-negative and CXCR3-positive naive CD8 T cells. At the level of the study: With about 1.5 +/- 0.3 million reads per library, the TRB reads numbered 110 million to 150 million in total. Study-wide findings and caveats: Diversity in memory CD8+ cells fell much lower than the comparably high levels seen in both naive subsets. TRBV-TRBJ usage was alike in naive CXCR3-negative and CXCR3-positive cells but differed in memory cells. The naive subsets expressed comparable surface CD5, and the authors inferred TCR strength from TRB CDR3 properties.

Germline V CDR1 and CDR2: SNHLY, FYNNEI. This CDR3 is 14 amino acids long. UMI-labeled 5' RACE TRB cDNA libraries were prepared from the cells. Using the 5' RACE reads, TCRdb records one entry per CDR3 protein without DNA. Its clone listing holds about 43,000 distinct CDR3 sequences. A note on this clonotype: As yet, its antigen is unknown.

V usage is TRBV2 and J usage is TRBJ2-7. Sequencing used memory CD8+ T cells from blood. The receptor was isolated from a human donor in good health. Some clones in this sample may be carry-over from other donors' samples. This CDR3 is CATLNLDRYYEQYF. The full variable domain, rest sourced from reference TRBV2 and TRBJ2-7, is EPEVTQTPSHQVTQMGQEVILRCVPISNHLYFYWYRQILGQKVEFLVSFYNNEISEKSEIFDDQFSVERPDGSNFTLKIRSTKLEDSAMYFCATLNLDRYYEQYFGPGTRLTVT.